This T cell receptor (beta chain) was observed in a study of T cells in Graves' hyperthyroidism and ophthalmopathy. Study information: Peripheral blood was acquired at first diagnosis, ahead of any therapy whatsoever. Notes on the study in general: Progression to ophthalmopathy was predicted a median of approximately seven months early. Appearing also in blood were most of the thyroid clonotypes expanded above 0.001.

In its sample, this clonotype was seen a few times. The antigen remains undetermined. The TCR beta CDR3 regions underwent amplification using RNA transcripts as the source. An initial round of RT-PCR targeting the TCR CDR3 relied on the HTBI primer set. MiXCR, run by TCRdb on the multiplex PCR reads, gives a single entry per CDR3 protein. The sample carries about 530,000 distinct CDR3 sequences, roughly 18% recorded once. Each ophthalmopathy patient scored at least 3 on the Clinical Activity Score and at least 4 on NOSPECS grade, with duration under 3 months. The V end was cut by 7 bases, the J end by 9 bases, with 9 bases between. The germline V gene encodes CDR1 KGHDR and CDR2 SFDVKD. The CDR3 contains 11 residues.

The TCR originated in a woman under 30 with Graves' ophthalmopathy. The sample comprised blood. V is TRBV24-1 and J is TRBJ2-1; D gene uncertain. The CDR3 nucleotides read TGTGCCACCAGCCTGCAAAGTGAGCAGTTCTTC. It codes for CATSLQSEQFF.